There are many counts of the clone carrying this T cell receptor (beta chain). Its antigen is undetermined. This sample was included in a study of T cells after posttransplantation cyclophosphamide. V shed 6 bases and J shed 3 bases, with 12 bases lying between them. The CDR3 loop spans 14 amino acids. CDR1 is SNHLY and CDR2 is FYNNEI in the germline V gene. Busulfan-fludarabine conditioning, marrow transplant, and cyclophosphamide on days +3 and +4 were administered. Using immunoSEQ multiplex PCR, the repertoire was profiled, and TCRdb retains in-frame clones only, with some absent. The specimen gives 7,000 to 9,500 clones without singletons; the ten biggest hold approximately 3.6%. Study observations and caveats: Donor-recipient repertoire similarity was low at 1-2 months, rising over year one. Skin or GI-infiltrating T cells shared few TRB sequences with blood.

Sequenced material: PBMCs, taken roughly 350 days after allogeneic stem cell transplant with posttransplant cyclophosphamide. V is TRBV2 and J is TRBJ1-5, with D tentatively TRBD1 (5 bases). This clonotype originated in a male patient aged 50 to 59 who received an allogeneic stem cell transplant from a related donor and was CMV-positive. Part of the T cells may come from the graft donor. Written as DNA, the CDR3 is TGTGCCAGCAGCCAAGACAGACCCAATCAGCCCCAGCATTTT. It specifies CASSQDRPNQPQHF.